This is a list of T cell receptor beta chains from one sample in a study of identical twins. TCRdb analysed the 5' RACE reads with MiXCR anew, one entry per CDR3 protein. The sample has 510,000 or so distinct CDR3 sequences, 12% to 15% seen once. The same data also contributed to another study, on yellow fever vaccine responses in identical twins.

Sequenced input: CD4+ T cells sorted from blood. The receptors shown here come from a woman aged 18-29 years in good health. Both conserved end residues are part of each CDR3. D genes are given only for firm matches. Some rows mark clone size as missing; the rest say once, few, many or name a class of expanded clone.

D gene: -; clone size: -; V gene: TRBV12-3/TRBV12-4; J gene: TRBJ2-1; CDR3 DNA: TGTGCCAGCAGTTTGATGGGGGTAGCCTACAATGAGCAGTTCTTC; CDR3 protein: CASSLMGVAYNEQFF
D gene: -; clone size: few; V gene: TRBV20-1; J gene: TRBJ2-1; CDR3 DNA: TGCAGTGCGAGATATCTGGGGGGCGCCACCTACAATGAGCAGTTCTTC; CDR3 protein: CSARYLGGATYNEQFF
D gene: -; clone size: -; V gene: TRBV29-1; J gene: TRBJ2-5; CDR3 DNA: TGCAGCGCCCCCGTATATCAAGAGACCCAGTACTTC; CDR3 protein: CSAPVYQETQYF
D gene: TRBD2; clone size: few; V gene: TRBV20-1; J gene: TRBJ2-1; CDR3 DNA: TGCAGTGCTTTACTAGCGGACCGCTTGGATGAGCAGTTCTTC; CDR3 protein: CSALLADRLDEQFF
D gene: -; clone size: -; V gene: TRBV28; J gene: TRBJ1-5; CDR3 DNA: TGTGCCAGCACGAAAGGGGGAAGGATGCAGCCCCAGCATTTT; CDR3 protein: CASTKGGRMQPQHF
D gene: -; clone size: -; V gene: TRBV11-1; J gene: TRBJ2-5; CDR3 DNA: TGTGCCAGCAGCTTAGCGAGGGACTCCCCCAGACTAGGGAAAGAGACCCAGTACTTC; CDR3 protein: CASSLARDSPRLGKETQYF
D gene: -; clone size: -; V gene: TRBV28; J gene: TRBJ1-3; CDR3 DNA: TGTGCCAGCAGTTTGCTGCCAGACTACTCTGGAAACACCATATATTTT; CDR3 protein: CASSLLPDYSGNTIYF
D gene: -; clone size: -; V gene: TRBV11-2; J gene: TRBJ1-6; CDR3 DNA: TGTGCCAGCAGCCCCCTATCGGGGTATTCACCCCTCCACTTT; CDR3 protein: CASSPLSGYSPLHF
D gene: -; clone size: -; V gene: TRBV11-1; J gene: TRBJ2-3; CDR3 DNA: TGTGCCAGCAGCTTAGCCGGGTGGAGGCTGCTCTCTAGCACAGATACGCAGTATTTT; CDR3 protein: CASSLAGWRLLSSTDTQYF
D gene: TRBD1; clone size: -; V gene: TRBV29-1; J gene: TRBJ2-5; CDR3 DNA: TGCAGCGTTCAGAGGGACAGACGGGAGACCCAGTACTTC; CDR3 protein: CSVQRDRRETQYF
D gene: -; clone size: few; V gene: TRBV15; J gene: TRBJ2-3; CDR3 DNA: TGTGCCACCAGCCCCAACATAAGGGGGACAGATACGCAGTATTTT; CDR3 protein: CATSPNIRGTDTQYF
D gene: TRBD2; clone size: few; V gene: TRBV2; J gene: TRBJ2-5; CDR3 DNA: TGTGCCAGCAGGATAGCGGGGGGGCGAGAGACCCAGTACTTC; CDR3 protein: CASRIAGGRETQYF
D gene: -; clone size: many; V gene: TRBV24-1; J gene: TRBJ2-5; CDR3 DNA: TGTGCCACCAGTCTTGGCCCACAAGAGACCCAGTACTTC; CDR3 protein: CATSLGPQETQYF
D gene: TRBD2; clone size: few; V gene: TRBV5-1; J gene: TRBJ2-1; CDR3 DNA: TGCGCCAGCAGCGGAGCGGGAGTCTCGATCAATGAGCAGTTCTTC; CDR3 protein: CASSGAGVSINEQFF